The rows below give T cell receptor beta chains drawn from one sample of a study of T cell responses to AZD1222 COVID-19 vaccine. Some clones are missing from TCRdb's copy, which holds only in-frame ones; the method was immunoSEQ multiplex PCR. The data hold more than 95,000 clones, with approximately 85% observed a single time. This material consisted of peripheral blood, taken on day 0 of MenACWY control vaccination. The receptor source for this set is an adult in good health. Both conserved end residues are part of each CDR3. Fields, in order: CDR3 protein, CDR3 DNA, V gene, D gene, J gene, clone size. The D gene is left open where the match is weak. Where a row states a size, it is once, few, many or the class of an expanded clone; other rows omit it.

CDR3 protein: CASPPIGVVAKNIQYF
CDR3 DNA: TGTGCCAGCCCCCCGATTGGGGTGGTAGCCAAAAACATTCAGTACTTC
V gene: TRBV6-6
D gene: NA
J gene: TRBJ2-4
clone size: once

CDR3 protein: CASSPIRTSGSTGELFF
CDR3 DNA: TGCGCCAGCAGCCCAATCAGGACTAGCGGGTCCACCGGGGAGCTGTTTTTT
V gene: TRBV5-1
D gene: TRBD2
J gene: TRBJ2-2
clone size: NA

CDR3 protein: CASSNLTSYQETQYF
CDR3 DNA: TGTGCCAGCAGTAACCTAACCTCGTACCAAGAGACCCAGTACTTC
V gene: TRBV25-1
D gene: NA
J gene: TRBJ2-5
clone size: NA

CDR3 protein: CASREGGLSYEQYF
CDR3 DNA: TGCGCCAGCAGGGAGGGGGGCTTGTCCTACGAGCAGTACTTC
V gene: TRBV10-2
D gene: NA
J gene: TRBJ2-7
clone size: NA

CDR3 protein: CSVNSGTVNIQYF
CDR3 DNA: TGCAGCGTCAACTCTGGTACGGTGAACATTCAGTACTTC
V gene: TRBV29-1
D gene: NA
J gene: TRBJ2-4
clone size: NA

CDR3 protein: CASSERLGSTDTQYF
CDR3 DNA: TGCGCCAGCAGTGAAAGGCTAGGGAGCACAGATACGCAGTATTTT
V gene: TRBV10-1
D gene: NA
J gene: TRBJ2-3
clone size: NA

CDR3 protein: CASNTGVGETQYF
CDR3 DNA: TGTGCCAGCAACACAGGGGTGGGGGAGACCCAGTACTTC
V gene: TRBV7-2
D gene: TRBD1
J gene: TRBJ2-5
clone size: NA

CDR3 protein: CASSRTGVYGYTF
CDR3 DNA: TGTGCCAGCAGCCGGACAGGGGTCTATGGCTACACCTTC
V gene: TRBV7-9
D gene: TRBD1
J gene: TRBJ1-2
clone size: NA

CDR3 protein: CASNPRGYTEAFF
CDR3 DNA: TGTGCCAGCAACCCTCGGGGGTACACTGAAGCTTTCTTT
V gene: TRBV7-8
D gene: NA
J gene: TRBJ1-1
clone size: NA

CDR3 protein: CASSLAGQVPYGYTF
CDR3 DNA: TGCGCCAGCAGCTTGGCCGGACAGGTACCCTATGGCTACACCTTC
V gene: TRBV5-1
D gene: TRBD1
J gene: TRBJ1-2
clone size: NA

CDR3 protein: CASSASSRLNTEAFF
CDR3 DNA: TGTGCCAGCAGCGCGTCTTCCAGGTTGAACACTGAAGCTTTCTTT
V gene: TRBV9
D gene: NA
J gene: TRBJ1-1
clone size: NA

CDR3 protein: CASSPRASSGANVLTF
CDR3 DNA: TGCGCCAGCAGCCCCAGAGCGAGCTCTGGGGCCAACGTCCTGACTTTC
V gene: TRBV5-1
D gene: NA
J gene: TRBJ2-6
clone size: NA

CDR3 protein: CASSSAGGPKQYF
CDR3 DNA: TGTGCCAGCAGCTCAGCGGGGGGGCCCAAGCAGTACTTC
V gene: TRBV7-2
D gene: TRBD2
J gene: TRBJ2-7
clone size: once

CDR3 protein: CASSPRAGTAYNSPLHF
CDR3 DNA: TGTGCCAGCAGCCCGCGAGCCGGGACGGCATACAATTCACCCCTCCACTTT
V gene: TRBV7-8
D gene: NA
J gene: TRBJ1-6
clone size: NA

CDR3 protein: CASSPSPGTGHIYGYTF
CDR3 DNA: TGTGCCAGCAGCCCGAGCCCGGGGACAGGACACATCTATGGCTACACCTTC
V gene: TRBV9
D gene: TRBD1
J gene: TRBJ1-2
clone size: once

CDR3 protein: CASSGLGISTDTQYF
CDR3 DNA: TGTGCCAGCAGCGGCCTCGGGATTAGCACAGATACGCAGTATTTT
V gene: TRBV5-6
D gene: NA
J gene: TRBJ2-3
clone size: NA

CDR3 protein: CASSATLMIRGYDNKNTEAFF
CDR3 DNA: TGTGCCAGCAGCGCCACACTTATGATCAGGGGCTACGATAATAAGAACACTGAAGCTTTCTTT
V gene: TRBV7-6
D gene: NA
J gene: TRBJ1-1
clone size: NA

CDR3 protein: CASTTDGLAGMADTQYF
CDR3 DNA: TGTGCCAGCACCACCGATGGACTAGCGGGGATGGCAGATACGCAGTATTTT
V gene: TRBV27
D gene: TRBD2
J gene: TRBJ2-3
clone size: once

CDR3 protein: CASSQEKIAGGKLNEQFF
CDR3 DNA: TGTGCCAGCAGCCAAGAGAAAATAGCGGGGGGCAAACTTAATGAGCAGTTCTTC
V gene: TRBV3-1/TRBV3-2
D gene: TRBD2
J gene: TRBJ2-1
clone size: NA

CDR3 protein: CASSPQELGPYNEQFF
CDR3 DNA: TGCGCCAGCAGCCCTCAAGAATTGGGGCCTTACAATGAGCAGTTCTTC
V gene: TRBV5-1
D gene: NA
J gene: TRBJ2-1
clone size: NA

CDR3 protein: CASSPTGSEQYF
CDR3 DNA: TGTGCCAGCTCACCGACAGGTTCCGAGCAGTACTTC
V gene: TRBV18
D gene: NA
J gene: TRBJ2-7
clone size: NA

CDR3 protein: CASSLGATRRNTEAFF
CDR3 DNA: TGTGCCAGCAGCTTGGGGGCAACCAGGCGAAACACTGAAGCTTTCTTT
V gene: TRBV5-6
D gene: NA
J gene: TRBJ1-1
clone size: NA

CDR3 protein: CASSPRDTDEAFF
CDR3 DNA: TGTGCCAGCAGCCCCCGGGACACCGATGAAGCTTTCTTT
V gene: TRBV3-1/TRBV3-2
D gene: NA
J gene: TRBJ1-1
clone size: NA

CDR3 protein: CASSLSQSYGYTF
CDR3 DNA: TGTGCCAGCAGCTTAAGTCAGTCCTATGGCTACACCTTC
V gene: TRBV5-4
D gene: NA
J gene: TRBJ1-2
clone size: NA

CDR3 protein: CASSLDRNSGNTIYF
CDR3 DNA: TGTGCCAGCAGCTTGGACAGAAACTCTGGAAACACCATATATTTT
V gene: TRBV7-2
D gene: NA
J gene: TRBJ1-3
clone size: NA

CDR3 protein: CASSLAASNQPQHF
CDR3 DNA: TGTGCCAGCAGCCTCGCAGCGAGTAATCAGCCCCAGCATTTT
V gene: TRBV3-1/TRBV3-2
D gene: NA
J gene: TRBJ1-5
clone size: NA

CDR3 protein: CASSEAHRVDGYTF
CDR3 DNA: TGTGCCAGCAGTGAAGCTCATAGGGTTGATGGCTACACCTTC
V gene: TRBV6-1
D gene: NA
J gene: TRBJ1-2
clone size: NA

CDR3 protein: CASGPSGQKETQYF
CDR3 DNA: TGTGCCAGCGGGCCCAGCGGGCAGAAAGAGACCCAGTACTTC
V gene: TRBV3-1/TRBV3-2
D gene: NA
J gene: TRBJ2-5
clone size: NA

CDR3 protein: CASSEAPGDTGELFF
CDR3 DNA: TGTGCCAGCAGTGAAGCGCCAGGGGACACCGGGGAGCTGTTTTTT
V gene: TRBV6-1
D gene: NA
J gene: TRBJ2-2
clone size: once

CDR3 protein: CASIGQGILGFEAFF
CDR3 DNA: TGTGCCAGCATCGGGCAGGGAATCCTCGGCTTTGAAGCTTTCTTT
V gene: TRBV28
D gene: NA
J gene: TRBJ1-1
clone size: NA

CDR3 protein: CASSLDHRGGYTF
CDR3 DNA: TGTGCCAGCAGCTTAGATCACAGGGGTGGCTACACCTTC
V gene: TRBV11-2
D gene: TRBD1
J gene: TRBJ1-2
clone size: NA

CDR3 protein: CASSNLAGEVDTQYF
CDR3 DNA: TGTGCCAGCAGTAATCTAGCGGGGGAAGTAGATACGCAGTATTTT
V gene: TRBV6-6
D gene: TRBD2
J gene: TRBJ2-3
clone size: once

CDR3 protein: CASGPGGVWGLYYNEQFF
CDR3 DNA: TGTGCCAGCGGGCCGGGTGGGGTCTGGGGCTTATATTACAATGAGCAGTTCTTC
V gene: TRBV7-2
D gene: NA
J gene: TRBJ2-1
clone size: once

CDR3 protein: CASSLRLGDTDTQYF
CDR3 DNA: TGTGCCAGCAGTCTCCGACTAGGGGACACAGATACGCAGTATTTT
V gene: TRBV6-5
D gene: NA
J gene: TRBJ2-3
clone size: NA

CDR3 protein: CASSLLGSEETQYF
CDR3 DNA: TGCGCCAGCAGCTTGCTGGGATCCGAAGAGACCCAGTACTTC
V gene: TRBV5-1
D gene: NA
J gene: TRBJ2-5
clone size: once

CDR3 protein: CATSGDGNSPLHF
CDR3 DNA: TGTGCCACCAGTGGGGACGGAAATTCACCCCTCCACTTT
V gene: TRBV24-1
D gene: NA
J gene: TRBJ1-6
clone size: NA

CDR3 protein: CASSPPGQNYEQYF
CDR3 DNA: TGTGCCAGCTCACCTCCGGGACAGAACTACGAGCAGTACTTC
V gene: TRBV18
D gene: TRBD1
J gene: TRBJ2-7
clone size: once

CDR3 protein: CASRGLAHNEQFF
CDR3 DNA: TGTGCCAGCAGGGGACTAGCGCACAATGAGCAGTTCTTC
V gene: TRBV6-5
D gene: TRBD2
J gene: TRBJ2-1
clone size: NA

CDR3 protein: CASSEAGGFVPGQGPYGYTF
CDR3 DNA: TGTGCCAGCAGTGAAGCCGGGGGCTTTGTCCCGGGACAGGGGCCCTATGGCTACACCTTC
V gene: TRBV6-1
D gene: TRBD1
J gene: TRBJ1-2
clone size: NA

CDR3 protein: CASRRGGPRETQYF
CDR3 DNA: TGTGCCAGCCGCCGAGGGGGACCCCGGGAGACCCAGTACTTC
V gene: TRBV6-2/TRBV6-3
D gene: NA
J gene: TRBJ2-5
clone size: NA

CDR3 protein: CASSQDLQEWNTEAFF
CDR3 DNA: TGCGCCAGCAGCCAAGATCTGCAGGAGTGGAACACTGAAGCTTTCTTT
V gene: TRBV4-1
D gene: NA
J gene: TRBJ1-1
clone size: NA

CDR3 protein: CASSLPGQYGYTF
CDR3 DNA: TGTGCCAGCAGCTTACCGGGACAGTACGGCTACACCTTC
V gene: TRBV7-9
D gene: TRBD1
J gene: TRBJ1-2
clone size: NA

CDR3 protein: CASSDRITDTQYF
CDR3 DNA: TGTGCCAGCAGTGACCGAATCACAGATACGCAGTATTTT
V gene: TRBV2
D gene: NA
J gene: TRBJ2-3
clone size: few

CDR3 protein: CASSGPQTGNTEAFF
CDR3 DNA: TGTGCCAGCAGCGGGCCTCAGACAGGGAACACTGAAGCTTTCTTT
V gene: TRBV28
D gene: NA
J gene: TRBJ1-1
clone size: NA

CDR3 protein: CASIWEGRNSNQPQHF
CDR3 DNA: TGTGCCAGCATATGGGAGGGGAGAAATAGCAATCAGCCCCAGCATTTT
V gene: TRBV28
D gene: NA
J gene: TRBJ1-5
clone size: NA

CDR3 protein: CASSQGRVGYGYTF
CDR3 DNA: TGCGCCAGCAGTCAGGGCAGGGTGGGTTATGGCTACACCTTC
V gene: TRBV23-1
D gene: NA
J gene: TRBJ1-2
clone size: NA

CDR3 protein: CASSLAPLTSGNTGELFF
CDR3 DNA: TGTGCCAGCAGCTTGGCCCCGCTAACCTCAGGGAACACCGGGGAGCTGTTTTTT
V gene: TRBV5-5
D gene: NA
J gene: TRBJ2-2
clone size: NA

CDR3 protein: CASRLASPDRVTAMNTEAFF
CDR3 DNA: TGTGCAAGTCGCTTAGCGTCCCCGGACAGGGTCACTGCCATGAACACTGAAGCTTTCTTT
V gene: TRBV12-2
D gene: NA
J gene: TRBJ1-1
clone size: NA

CDR3 protein: CASSGRTAPGFEQFF
CDR3 DNA: TGTGCCAGCTCAGGACGTACAGCTCCTGGGTTCGAGCAGTTCTTC
V gene: TRBV3-1/TRBV3-2
D gene: NA
J gene: TRBJ2-1
clone size: few

CDR3 protein: CAITPDDRGLGYGYTF
CDR3 DNA: TGTGCCATCACCCCGGACGACAGGGGGCTGGGGTATGGCTACACCTTC
V gene: TRBV10-3
D gene: TRBD1
J gene: TRBJ1-2
clone size: NA

CDR3 protein: CASSLRGNGLSSYNEQFF
CDR3 DNA: TGTGCCAGCAGCTTACGGGGGAACGGACTGAGCTCCTACAATGAGCAGTTCTTC
V gene: TRBV7-2
D gene: NA
J gene: TRBJ2-1
clone size: few

CDR3 protein: CATSREGRSSEKLFF
CDR3 DNA: TGTGCCACCAGCAGAGAAGGACGGAGCAGTGAAAAACTGTTTTTT
V gene: TRBV15
D gene: NA
J gene: TRBJ1-4
clone size: few

CDR3 protein: CASSKTGVGTEAFF
CDR3 DNA: TGCGCCAGCAGCAAGACAGGGGTGGGGACTGAAGCTTTCTTT
V gene: TRBV5-1
D gene: TRBD1
J gene: TRBJ1-1
clone size: NA

CDR3 protein: CASSLGQPSYEQYF
CDR3 DNA: TGCGCCAGCAGCTTAGGACAGCCTTCATACGAGCAGTACTTC
V gene: TRBV5-1
D gene: NA
J gene: TRBJ2-7
clone size: NA

CDR3 protein: CASSDTQGAGNEQYF
CDR3 DNA: TGTGCCAGCAGTGACACACAGGGGGCTGGTAACGAGCAGTACTTC
V gene: TRBV6-4
D gene: TRBD1
J gene: TRBJ2-7
clone size: NA

CDR3 protein: CASSRGGRTDTQYF
CDR3 DNA: TGTGCCAGCAGTAGGGGGGGGCGCACAGATACGCAGTATTTT
V gene: TRBV28
D gene: NA
J gene: TRBJ2-3
clone size: NA

CDR3 protein: CASSYSGTGGYTF
CDR3 DNA: TGTGCCAGCAGTTACTCTGGAACCGGAGGCTACACCTTC
V gene: TRBV6-5
D gene: NA
J gene: TRBJ1-2
clone size: NA

CDR3 protein: CASSLPGRGDPNSPLHF
CDR3 DNA: TGTGCCAGCAGTTTACCAGGCAGGGGTGACCCCAATTCACCCCTCCACTTT
V gene: TRBV28
D gene: NA
J gene: TRBJ1-6
clone size: NA

CDR3 protein: CSVRDRREQYF
CDR3 DNA: TGCAGCGTTCGGGACAGGAGGGAGCAGTACTTC
V gene: TRBV29-1
D gene: TRBD1
J gene: TRBJ2-7
clone size: NA